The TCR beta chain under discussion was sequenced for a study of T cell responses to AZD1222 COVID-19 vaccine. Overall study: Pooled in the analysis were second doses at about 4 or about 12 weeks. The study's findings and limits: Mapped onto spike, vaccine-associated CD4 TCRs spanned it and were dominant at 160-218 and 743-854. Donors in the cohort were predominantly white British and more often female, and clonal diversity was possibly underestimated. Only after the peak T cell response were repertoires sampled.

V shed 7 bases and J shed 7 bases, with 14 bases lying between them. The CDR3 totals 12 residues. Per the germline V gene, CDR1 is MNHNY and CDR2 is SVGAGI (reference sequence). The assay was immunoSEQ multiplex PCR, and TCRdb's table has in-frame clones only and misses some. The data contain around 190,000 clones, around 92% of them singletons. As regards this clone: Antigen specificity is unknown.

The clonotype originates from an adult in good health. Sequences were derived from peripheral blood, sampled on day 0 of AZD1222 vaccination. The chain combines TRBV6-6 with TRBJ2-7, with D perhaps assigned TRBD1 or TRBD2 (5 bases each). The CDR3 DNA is TGTGCCAGCATCGGGGCAGGGCAAGAGCAGTACTTC. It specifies CASIGAGQEQYF.